The 23 T cell receptor beta chains presented below share a single source sample, sequenced in a study of T cell responses to AZD1222 COVID-19 vaccine. Method: immunoSEQ multiplex PCR; TCRdb's copy keeps in-frame clones and lacks some. Of under 200,000 clones in the sample, more than 75% were seen once. Sequencing used peripheral blood, obtained 28 days after the second AZD1222 dose. These receptors came from an adult who received the AZD1222 COVID-19 vaccine.

The CDR3 nucleotides are TGTGCCAGCAGCTTAAGTGGTGCGGTGTCCTACGAGCAGTACTTC. Amino acids: CASSLSGAVSYEQYF. The chain carries TRBV7-2 and TRBJ2-7; no clear D gene. Germline-derived CDR1 and CDR2 are SGHTA and FQGNSA. The germline V and J ends were trimmed by 2 bases and 1 base, with 12 bases remaining between them. The CDR3 has 15 amino acids.

Concerning this clone itself: At one end the junction does not follow the germline gene, possibly because of a read error. The V and J genes are TRBV7-7 and TRBJ2-2; weak D call: TRBD2 (6 bases). The CDR3 is made up of 15 amino acids. The V gene's germline CDR1 is SSHAT and CDR2 FNYEAQ (reference sequence). The CDR3 region is CASSLAGTYTGELFF. CDR3 in DNA: TGTGCTAGCAGCTTAGCTGGGACTTACACCGGGGAGCTGTTTTTT.

This chain links TRBV10-2 with TRBJ2-7, with 12 bases lining up with TRBD1. Germline loops: CDR1 WSHSY, CDR2 SAAADI. V was pared by 6 bases and J by 7 bases, with 7 bases of the junction left unmatched. CDR3 length equals 14 residues. The CDR3 DNA follows: TGCGCCAGCAGCCCGGGACAGGGGGCGGGAGAGCAGTACTTC. Its translation: CASSPGQGAGEQYF.

The V and J genes are TRBV10-3 and TRBJ2-3; no firm D call. Per the germline V gene, CDR1 is ENHRY and CDR2 is SYGVKD. The germline V and J ends were trimmed by 2 bases and 6 bases, with 15 bases remaining between them. The CDR3 spans 15 residues. CDR3: CAISELSRGVDTQYF. CDR3 nucleotide sequence: TGTGCCATCAGTGAGCTATCTCGCGGAGTTGATACGCAGTATTTT.

This chain connects TRBV7-9 to TRBJ2-7; a possible D gene is TRBD1 (6 bases). This CDR3 comprises 11 residues. The V and J ends lost 5 bases and 5 bases respectively, with 7 bases between them. In germline, CDR1 is SEHNR, CDR2 FQNEAQ (reference sequence). This CDR3 is CASSPGDEQYF. The CDR3 nucleotides are TGTGCCAGCAGCCCAGGGGACGAGCAGTACTTC.

The chain recombines TRBV7-9 with TRBJ2-2; D may correspond to TRBD1 or TRBD2 (6 bases each). CDR3 size: 15 residues. Germline V CDR1 and CDR2: SEHNR, FQNEAQ (reference sequence). The V gene lost 3 bases and the J gene lost 7 bases, with 15 bases spanning the gap. CDR3 sequence (DNA): TGTGCCAGCAGCTTGGGGGGCGCCCTGAACGGGGAGCTGTTTTTT. Residues: CASSLGGALNGELFF.

The chain uses TRBV5-1 and TRBJ2-1, with 13 nucleotides matching TRBD2. Trimming removed 4 bases from V and 8 bases from J; junction bases left unmatched: 6. Germline assignment: CDR1 SGHRS and CDR2 YFSETQ. The CDR3 contains 15 residues. The CDR3 DNA follows: TGCGCCAGCAGCAGAAGGACTAGCGGGAGTTATGAGCAGTTCTTC. Residues: CASSRRTSGSYEQFF.

This chain uses TRBV13 with TRBJ2-7; D uncertain. This CDR3 has 12 amino acids. The germline gives CDR1 PRHDT, CDR2 FYEKMQ (reference sequence). The ends were cut back, 5 bases at V and 0 bases at J, with 5 bases in the middle. CDR3 DNA: TGTGCCAGCAGCAAACACTCCTACGAGCAGTACTTC. It specifies CASSKHSYEQYF.

The chain carries TRBV21-1 and TRBJ2-3. TRBV21-1 is given as a pseudogene. The CDR3 is 22 residues long. CDR3 nucleotides: TGTGCCAGCAGCAAAAGGAAGGGGCAGGGAGCCACTATCGCCCCTGGCACAGATACGCAGTATTTT. Encoded protein: CASSKRKGQGATIAPGTDTQYF.

This chain joins TRBV9 and TRBJ2-1; 10 nucleotides agree with TRBD1. CDR3 length: 16 amino acids. From germline, CDR1 is SGDLS and CDR2 YYNGEE. V was clipped by 4 bases and J by 4 bases; unmatched bases: 8. CDR3 nucleotides: TGTGCCAGCAGCAGAGCCCTGGGACAGGGGTACAATGAGCAGTTCTTC. Its translation is CASSRALGQGYNEQFF.

The chain recombines TRBV9 with TRBJ2-1, with 10 bases fitting TRBD2. V shed 2 bases, J shed 8 bases, and the junction held 19 bases outside the gene matches. Germline lookup yields CDR1 SGDLS and CDR2 YYNGEE. This CDR3 has 19 amino acids. CDR3 in amino acids: CASSVGRDRLAGSDYEQFF. DNA for the CDR3: TGTGCCAGCAGCGTGGGCAGGGACAGACTAGCGGGCAGTGACTATGAGCAGTTCTTC.

This chain joins TRBV2 and TRBJ2-7; possibly TRBD1 for D (6 bases). Germline V CDR1 and CDR2: SNHLY, FYNNEI. Trimming removed 6 bases from V and 3 bases from J, with 9 bases in between. The CDR3 sequence is 12 residues long. CDR3 sequence (DNA): TGTGCCAGCAGGAGGACAGACTACGAGCAGTACTTC. Translation: CASRRTDYEQYF. The whole variable domain, filled in from reference TRBV2 and TRBJ2-7, reads EPEVTQTPSHQVTQMGQEVILRCVPISNHLYFYWYRQILGQKVEFLVSFYNNEISEKSEIFDDQFSVERPDGSNFTLKIRSTKLEDSAMYFCASRRTDYEQYFGPGTRLTVT.

The chain couples TRBV10-2 to TRBJ2-3, with 7 bases identical to TRBD2. The CDR3 runs 15 residues. V dropped 6 bases and J dropped 2; count of bases not matched to a gene: 8. CDR1 and CDR2 (germline): WSHSY, SAAADI. In DNA form, the CDR3 reads TGCGCCAGCAGGGCCGTCCTAGCGGTCACAGATACGCAGTATTTT. The encoded protein is CASRAVLAVTDTQYF.

The V gene is TRBV11-2, the J gene TRBJ2-2; D is ambiguous. Trimming pared 5 bases from V and 1 base from J, leaving 5 bases between. The CDR3 is 13 residues long. Germline V gene sequence: CDR1 SGHAT, CDR2 FQNNGV. The CDR3 DNA reads TGTGCCAGCAGCCGACAGAACACCGGGGAGCTGTTTTTT. Its translation: CASSRQNTGELFF.

The rearrangement joins TRBV9 to TRBJ1-2, with 9 bases aligning to TRBD1. The J segment lost 4 bases and the V segment lost 0 bases, leaving 7 bases of the junction unmatched. Germline V lookup: CDR1 SGDLS, CDR2 YYNGEE. CDR3 length: 16 residues. In DNA, the CDR3 is TGTGCCAGCAGCGTAGACAGGGGGCGGCTTGGCTATGGCTACACCTTC. This sequence encodes CASSVDRGRLGYGYTF.

This sequence joins TRBV4-1 and TRBJ1-6; D might be TRBD1 (5 bases). Germline V gene data show CDR1 as MGHRA and CDR2 as YSYEKL. V dropped 3 bases and J dropped 7 bases, with 13 bases sitting between them. The CDR3 spans 15 residues. The CDR3, as DNA: TGCGCCAGCAGCCAGGGGCCCTCCCACAATTCACCCCTCCACTTT. This codes for CASSQGPSHNSPLHF.

The chain employs TRBV19 and TRBJ2-1, with 8 bases aligning to TRBD2. J gave up 12 bases and V 1 base, and 11 bases lay outside the gene matches. The CDR3 runs to 15 residues. Looked up from germline, CDR1 is LNHDA and CDR2 is SQIVND (reference sequence). The CDR3 nucleotides read TGTGCCAGTAGTATAGCGCGCGGGGGGCCTGGGCGGCAGTTCTTC. This gives the protein CASSIARGGPGRQFF.

The chain has TRBV11-2 and TRBJ2-4; the match to TRBD1 covers 10 bases. This CDR3 has 15 amino acids. Germline CDR1 reads SGHAT; CDR2 reads FQNNGV. V trimming: 7 bases; J trimming: 0 bases; junction bases outside the gene matches: 3. CDR3 in amino acids: CASTRQGAAKNIQYF. The CDR3 DNA reads as TGTGCCAGCACCCGACAGGGGGCAGCCAAAAACATTCAGTACTTC.

V is TRBV23-1 and J is TRBJ2-5; the D gene is possibly TRBD2 (6 bases). TRBV23-1 is an open reading frame whose function is uncertain. CDR3 length: 12 residues. V shed 5 bases and J shed 9 bases, with 13 bases lying between them. CDR3: CASSLRRVAQYF. Written as DNA, the CDR3 is TGCGCCAGCAGTTTGAGGAGGGTTGCCCAGTACTTC.

The rearrangement links TRBV6-2 or TRBV6-3 to TRBJ2-1; D is unresolved. The length of the CDR3 is 12 residues. Germline V lookup: CDR1 MNHEY, CDR2 SVGEGT. V lost 6 bases and J 9 bases, leaving 12 bases between the germline ends. CDR3 sequence: CASSRPLGEQFF. The CDR3, as DNA: TGTGCCAGCAGCAGGCCTCTAGGTGAGCAGTTCTTC.

The genes are TRBV6-1 and TRBJ1-2; D unresolved. The CDR3 runs 13 residues. Trimming removed 3 bases at V and 7 bases at J, with 12 bases between. CDR1 MNHNS and CDR2 SASEGT come from the germline V gene. The CDR3: CASSEGSTLGYTF. Here the CDR3 DNA reads TGTGCCAGCAGTGAGGGCTCAACCCTTGGCTACACCTTC.

This clone has a handful of counts. The rearrangement links TRBV12-3 or TRBV12-4 to TRBJ1-2; possible D gene TRBD1, 6 bases. Between the trimmed V and J ends, which lost 1 base and 10 bases, there was a span of 10 bases. The CDR3 is 12 amino acids. CDR3 sequence (DNA): TGTGCCAGCAGTTTAGGGACAGCCTTCTACACCTTC. Its protein is CASSLGTAFYTF.

This clone was seen a single time. The V and J genes are TRBV6-5 and TRBJ2-4; 9 nucleotides align to TRBD1. Germline V gene data show CDR1 as MNHEY and CDR2 as SVGAGI. Trimming cost V 5 bases and J 6 bases; bases outside gene matches: 2. This CDR3 is built from 13 residues. The CDR3 DNA reads TGTGCCAGCAGTACGGGACAGGGAAACATTCAGTACTTC. This translates into CASSTGQGNIQYF.